The following is a T cell receptor (beta chain) sequence with its context. Its cognate antigen is unknown. Both 60 Vbeta primers and 13 Jbeta primers went into the PCR. Profiled with immunoSEQ multiplex PCR; TCRdb holds only in-frame clones, not every one. The sample yields about 140,000 clones, around 79% seen once. This sample is part of a study of cytomegalovirus exposure and HLA in healthy donors. Study-wide findings and caveats: In a later analysis, HLA-associated TCR beta chains were more clonally expanded than equally common others.

The germline V gene has CDR1 LNHDA and CDR2 SQIVND (reference sequence). Trimming at V came to 3 bases and at J to 10 bases, leaving 8 bases not matched to a gene. There are 15 residues in the CDR3. The chain has TRBV19 and TRBJ1-4, with 10 bases lining up with TRBD1. Sequencing was carried out using PBMCs. This TCR was recovered from a male donor in good health and CMV-seronegative. The CDR3 spells CASSMEGQGIAKLFF. The DNA for the CDR3 is TGTGCCAGTAGTATGGAGGGACAGGGGATAGCAAAACTGTTTTTT. Using reference TRBV19 and TRBJ1-4 for the parts outside the CDR3, the full variable domain is DGGITQSPKYLFRKEGQNVTLSCEQNLNHDAMYWYRQDPGQGLRLIYYSQIVNDFQKGDIAEGYSVSREKKESFPLTVTSAQKNPTAFYLCASSMEGQGIAKLFFGSGTQLSVL.